The 25 T cell receptor beta chains below come from one sample, sequenced in a study of OX40 agonist ivuxolimab in advanced cancers. Generated by immunoSEQ multiplex PCR, the TCRdb table keeps only in-frame clones and is missing some. The data show 25,000 to 40,000 clones, roughly 80% seen once. Source: CD4+ or CD8+ T cells sorted from blood, taken in a trial of the OX40 agonist ivuxolimab. These receptors all come from an adult with an advanced solid tumor such as melanoma, head and neck, liver or kidney cancer.

The rearrangement links TRBV6-1 to TRBJ2-1; weak D call: TRBD2 (5 bases). Trimming left V 4 bases short and J 8 bases short, with 12 bases between. CDR1 is MNHNS and CDR2 is SASEGT in the germline V gene. This CDR3 is built from 13 residues. CDR3 in amino acids: CASSGPSGYEQFF. CDR3 DNA sequence: TGTGCCAGCAGTGGCCCTTCGGGATATGAGCAGTTCTTC.

V gene TRBV11-1 combines with J gene TRBJ1-2; TRBD1 matches at 9 bases. This CDR3 is built from 18 residues. Germline loops: CDR1 SGHAT, CDR2 FQDESV (reference sequence). The trim removed 5 bases at V and 2 bases at J, leaving 15 bases unmatched. Here the CDR3 DNA reads TGTGCCAGCAGCGAGGCCCCGGGACAGGGAATGGGCAACTATGGCTACACCTTC. Translated: CASSEAPGQGMGNYGYTF.

The V gene is TRBV27, the J gene TRBJ2-6; D is ambiguous. The CDR3 sequence is 14 residues long. Trimming removed 4 bases at V and 4 bases at J, with 8 bases between. Per germline, CDR1 MNHEY and CDR2 SMNVEV (reference sequence). CDR3 nucleotide sequence: TGTGCCAGCAGTTCCGCAGTGGGGGCCAACGTCCTGACTTTC. Residues: CASSSAVGANVLTF. The full variable domain, completed using reference TRBV27 and TRBJ2-6, is EAQVTQNPRYLITVTGKKLTVTCSQNMNHEYMSWYRQDPGLGLRQIYYSMNVEVTDKGDVPEGYKVSRKEKRNFPLILESPSPNQTSLYFCASSSAVGANVLTFGAGSRLTVL.

The rearrangement uses TRBV6-1 and TRBJ1-1; D is possibly TRBD1 (6 bases). CDR1 MNHNS and CDR2 SASEGT come from the germline V gene. Trimming cost V 6 bases and J 1 base, with 12 bases left between them. CDR3 length equals 14 residues. CDR3: CASRPWTENTEAFF. CDR3 coding DNA: TGTGCCAGCAGACCTTGGACAGAGAACACTGAAGCTTTCTTT.

This clone was counted once. The rearrangement joins TRBV5-1 to TRBJ2-2; tentatively, D is TRBD1 (6 bases). The V end lost 0 bases, the J end lost 4 bases, and 10 bases lay between the germline ends. The CDR3 is made up of 15 amino acids. Germline CDR1 reads SGHRS; CDR2 reads YFSETQ. CDR3 sequence reads: CASSLAAGVTGELFF. CDR3 DNA: TGCGCCAGCAGCTTGGCGGCAGGGGTCACCGGGGAGCTGTTTTTT. The full variable domain, with the rest looked up from reference TRBV5-1 and TRBJ2-2, is KAGVTQTPRYLIKTRGQQVTLSCSPISGHRSVSWYQQTPGQGLQFLFEYFSETQRNKGNFPGRFSGRQFSNSRSEMNVSTLELGDSALYLCASSLAAGVTGELFFGEGSRLTVL.

The V and J genes are TRBV6-5 and TRBJ1-3; D may be TRBD1 (5 bases). Trimming shortened V by 5 bases and J by 1 base, and 9 bases separated the two germline ends. The CDR3 runs to 14 residues. Looked up from germline, CDR1 is MNHEY and CDR2 is SVGAGI. In DNA, the CDR3 is TGTGCCAGCAGTCTCAGGGAGTCTGGAAACACCATATATTTT. It specifies CASSLRESGNTIYF.

The chain employs TRBV10-3 and TRBJ2-5; D perhaps matches TRBD2 (7 bases). There are 14 residues in the CDR3. Trimming shortened V by 2 bases and J by 5 bases, and 12 bases separated the two germline ends. Germline values: CDR1 ENHRY, CDR2 SYGVKD. The CDR3 region is CAISETGGFETQYF. The CDR3 coding sequence is TGTGCCATCAGTGAGACGGGGGGCTTTGAGACCCAGTACTTC.

This clone appeared once. The chain joins TRBV4-2 to TRBJ2-7; D gene uncertain. Trimming shortened V by 0 bases and J by 6 bases, and 18 bases separated the two germline ends. The CDR3 extends over 16 amino acids. CDR1 and CDR2 (germline): LGHNA, YNFKEQ. The DNA of the CDR3 is TGTGCCAGCAGCCAAGAGGTAGGCACTATAGCCCGCGAGCAGTACTTC. Encoded protein: CASSQEVGTIAREQYF.

This rearrangement joins TRBV28 to TRBJ1-1, with D tentatively TRBD1 (6 bases). CDR1 and CDR2 from the germline V gene are MDHEN and SYDVKM. The ends were cut back, 3 bases at V and 5 bases at J, with 13 bases in the middle. The CDR3 sequence is 14 residues long. The CDR3 nucleotides are TGTGCCAGCAGTTTGGGGGGCGCGAAAACTGAAGCTTTCTTT. Amino acid sequence: CASSLGGAKTEAFF.

The rearrangement joins TRBV28 to TRBJ2-5; D not certain. The J call may be mistaken, given a closer DNA end match to TRBJ2-7. The CDR3 consists of 11 residues. The V gene's germline CDR1 is MDHEN and CDR2 SYDVKM. The CDR3 sequence: CASRDSDEQYF. The CDR3 DNA is TGTGCCAGCAGGGATTCGGACGAGCAGTACTTC.

The V gene is TRBV7-6, the J gene TRBJ1-6; unclear D gene. V dropped 5 bases and J dropped 5 bases, with 10 bases sitting between them. This CDR3 region has 14 residues. Germline V gene data show CDR1 as SGHVS and CDR2 as FNYEAQ. The CDR3 sequence: CASSEGNHNSPLHF. The CDR3 bases are TGTGCCAGCAGCGAAGGAAACCATAATTCACCCCTCCACTTT. The full variable domain, completed using reference TRBV7-6 and TRBJ1-6, is GAGVSQSPRYKVTKRGQDVALRCDPISGHVSLYWYRQALGQGPEFLTYFNYEAQQDKSGLPNDRFSAERPEGSISTLTIQRTEQRDSAMYRCASSEGNHNSPLHFGNGTRLTVT.

This sequence joins TRBV10-1 and TRBJ2-7; D not certain. This CDR3 has 13 residues. V lost 6 bases and J lost 4, with 13 bases in between. Germline loops: CDR1 WNHNN, CDR2 SYGVQD (reference sequence). In DNA, the CDR3 is TGCGCCAGCAGCCCTAACCTAGATTACGAGCAGTACTTC. Translated, it gives CASSPNLDYEQYF.

This chain links TRBV7-9 with TRBJ1-1, with a weak D call TRBD1 (6 bases). The V end was cut by 8 bases, the J end by 3 bases, with 13 bases between. The CDR3 totals 13 residues. Germline V gene data show CDR1 as SEHNR and CDR2 as FQNEAQ (reference sequence). CDR3 sequence reads: CASVRDTDTEAFF. The CDR3 bases are TGTGCCAGCGTACGGGACACCGACACTGAAGCTTTCTTT. Looking up the rest from reference TRBV7-9 and TRBJ1-1 gives the full variable domain: DTGVSQNPRHKITKRGQNVTFRCDPISEHNRLYWYRQTLGQGPEFLTYFQNEAQLEKSRLLSDRFSAERPKGSFSTLEIQRTEQGDSAMYLCASVRDTDTEAFFGQGTRLTVV.

The chain couples TRBV11-2 to TRBJ2-6; D might be TRBD1 or TRBD2, each matching 6 bases. Germline CDR1 reads SGHAT; CDR2 reads FQNNGV. Trimming left V 4 bases short and J 3 bases short, with 16 bases between. CDR3 length: 17 amino acids. CDR3 coding DNA: TGTGCCAGCAGCTCCCCGTGGGGGGCCAGTGGGGCCAACGTCCTGACTTTC. Its translation is CASSSPWGASGANVLTF.

This clone occurred a few times. The genes are TRBV5-1 and TRBJ1-1, with TRBD1 matching over 11 bases. Germline assignment: CDR1 SGHRS and CDR2 YFSETQ. V trimming: 0 bases; J trimming: 5 bases; junction bases outside the gene matches: 3. The length of the CDR3 is 15 residues. The chain's CDR3 is CASSLGTGGRTEAFF. In DNA form, the CDR3 reads TGCGCCAGCAGCTTGGGGACAGGGGGCCGGACTGAAGCTTTCTTT. Together with reference TRBV5-1 and TRBJ1-1, the CDR3 gives the full variable domain: KAGVTQTPRYLIKTRGQQVTLSCSPISGHRSVSWYQQTPGQGLQFLFEYFSETQRNKGNFPGRFSGRQFSNSRSEMNVSTLELGDSALYLCASSLGTGGRTEAFFGQGTRLTVV.

The chain uses TRBV18 and TRBJ2-2; D is perhaps TRBD2 (5 bases). Germline lookup yields CDR1 KGHSH and CDR2 LQKENI. CDR3 length: 15 amino acids. V gave up 3 bases and J gave up 4 bases, with 12 bases separating them. The CDR3 region has the DNA TGTGCCAGCTCACCTACTAGGGCGGGCACCGGGGAGCTGTTTTTT. This codes for CASSPTRAGTGELFF.

The chain is built from TRBV5-1 and TRBJ2-1, with D unclear. Germline assignment: CDR1 SGHRS and CDR2 YFSETQ. The CDR3 is 15 residues long. Trimming cost V 0 bases and J 7 bases, with 14 bases left between them. CDR3 in amino acids: CASSLALVMMNEQFF. CDR3 nucleotides: TGCGCCAGCAGCTTGGCTCTGGTAATGATGAATGAGCAGTTCTTC. The variable domain in full, completed from reference TRBV5-1 and TRBJ2-1, reads KAGVTQTPRYLIKTRGQQVTLSCSPISGHRSVSWYQQTPGQGLQFLFEYFSETQRNKGNFPGRFSGRQFSNSRSEMNVSTLELGDSALYLCASSLALVMMNEQFFGPGTRLTVL.

The chain couples TRBV9 to TRBJ2-2; 9 bases are a match to TRBD1. This CDR3 has 17 residues. Germline loops: CDR1 SGDLS, CDR2 YYNGEE. J was trimmed by 0 bases and V by 3 bases; bases with no gene match: 6. CDR3 loop: CASSADRGSANTGELFF. The DNA of the CDR3 is TGTGCCAGCAGCGCAGACAGGGGGTCCGCGAACACCGGGGAGCTGTTTTTT.

The gene calls are TRBV5-5 and TRBJ2-5; 7 positions agree with TRBD1. V was pared by 4 bases and J by 0 bases, with 6 bases of the junction left unmatched. Germline CDR1 reads SGHKS; CDR2 reads YYEKEE (reference sequence). This CDR3 comprises 15 residues. This CDR3 is CASSEDRVNQETQYF. DNA of the CDR3: TGTGCCAGCAGCGAAGACAGGGTTAACCAAGAGACCCAGTACTTC.

The chain couples TRBV7-3 to TRBJ2-1, with D possibly being TRBD1 (6 bases). Germline assignment: CDR1 SGHTA and CDR2 FQGTGA. The V and J ends lost 5 bases and 7 bases respectively, with 18 bases between them. This CDR3 has 15 amino acids. As DNA, the CDR3 is TGTGCCAGCAGCGAAGGACAGCCACCCGTAAATGAGCAGTTCTTC. The encoded protein is CASSEGQPPVNEQFF.

This clone occurred once. This chain's CDR3 is CASSLSPGLQFYGYTF. In nucleotides, the CDR3 is TGTGCCAGCAGCTTATCACCGGGCCTCCAGTTTTATGGCTACACCTTC. The chain couples TRBV5-8 to TRBJ1-2; no clear D. V was clipped by 2 bases and J by 5 bases, with 19 bases between them. The CDR3 contains 16 residues. The V gene's germline CDR1 is SGHTS and CDR2 YDEGEE.

The chain couples TRBV2 to TRBJ2-7; 7 positions match TRBD1. The germline gives CDR1 SNHLY, CDR2 FYNNEI. With V trimmed by 3 bases and J by 3 bases, 5 bases remained unmatched. This CDR3 has 14 amino acids. The CDR3 region is CASSEEGGLYEQYF. In DNA form, the CDR3 reads TGTGCCAGCAGTGAGGAAGGGGGCCTCTACGAGCAGTACTTC. The complete variable domain, with remaining parts taken from reference TRBV2 and TRBJ2-7, reads EPEVTQTPSHQVTQMGQEVILRCVPISNHLYFYWYRQILGQKVEFLVSFYNNEISEKSEIFDDQFSVERPDGSNFTLKIRSTKLEDSAMYFCASSEEGGLYEQYFGPGTRLTVT.

This clone was counted once. The chain links TRBV28 to TRBJ1-4, with D perhaps TRBD1 (5 bases). This CDR3 spans 13 amino acids. Germline CDR1 MDHEN, CDR2 SYDVKM. The germline V and J ends were trimmed by 7 bases and 8 bases, with 14 bases remaining between them. The CDR3 nucleotides read TGTGCCAGCACCCGAACCCGGGGGGAAAAACTGTTTTTT. This translates into CASTRTRGEKLFF.

This clone is a singleton in its sample. The CDR3 bases are TGTGCCAGCAGCTACGACATGTGGGTCCAAGAGACCCAGTACTTC. Translated, it gives CASSYDMWVQETQYF. The rearrangement links TRBV2 to TRBJ2-5; D ambiguous. The CDR3 is made up of 15 amino acids. The germline gives CDR1 SNHLY, CDR2 FYNNEI. Trimming stripped 6 bases from V and 1 base from J, with 15 bases between.

V usage is TRBV11-2 and J usage is TRBJ2-1; 10 nucleotides align to TRBD2. The CDR3 covers 17 residues. V lost 2 bases, J lost 3 bases, and 7 bases stayed unmatched. Per germline, CDR1 SGHAT and CDR2 FQNNGV. The CDR3 loop is CASSLRALAGVYNEQFF. CDR3 nucleotides: TGTGCCAGCAGCTTAAGGGCCCTAGCGGGGGTCTACAATGAGCAGTTCTTC. Full variable domain (missing parts from reference TRBV11-2 and TRBJ2-1): EAGVAQSPRYKIIEKRQSVAFWCNPISGHATLYWYQQILGQGPKLLIQFQNNGVVDDSQLPKDRFSAERLKGVDSTLKIQPAKLEDSAVYLCASSLRALAGVYNEQFFGPGTRLTVL.